This is a list of T cell receptor beta chains from one sample in a study of identical twins. MiXCR, run by TCRdb on the 5' RACE reads, gives a single entry per CDR3 protein. The data show about 300,000 distinct CDR3 sequences, 9% to 15% seen once. These data are also associated with another study on yellow fever vaccine responses in identical twins.

Sequencing input: CD8+ T cells sorted from blood. Source of these receptors: a young woman in good health. The CDR3 runs from the conserved cysteine through the conserved F or W.

v_call cdr3_length cdr3_aa
TRBV27 14 CASSFRGFGSPLHF
TRBV3-1 16 CASSQVWTEAGAGYTF
TRBV24-1 15 CATSDVADPLNEQYF
TRBV29-1 12 CSVPGGGYGYTF
TRBV28 16 CASRTRAGVGTGELFF
TRBV5-6 16 CASSYDQGLAYNEQFF
TRBV27 17 CASSLILGGTGPYEQYF
TRBV6-7 15 CASRSGEPNTGELFF
TRBV5-5 16 CASSSLSGAEQETQYF
TRBV20-1 14 CSARDGDRTYEQYF
TRBV20-1 15 CSARDRLASTDTQYF
TRBV27 13 CASAGYSGNTIYF
TRBV15 17 CATSTQIGDFSNTEAFF
TRBV4-1 19 CASSQEEETMARLYNEQFF
TRBV28 17 CASRQGQGIFGDTEAFF
TRBV7-9 13 CASRGPELETQYF
TRBV6-1 11 CASTPGGVLHF
TRBV4-2 20 CASSQVVGLRTSGKQETQYF
TRBV27 13 CASRRGANTEAFF
TRBV2 14 CASSEGRVEYGYTF
TRBV29-1 14 CSVERGQGADTQYF
TRBV19 13 CASSIMEGTEAFF
TRBV7-8 14 CASSVHGSSYEQYF
TRBV19 13 CASSGEGNTEAFF
TRBV28 16 CASSLWTSGNTGELFF
TRBV4-2 14 CASSQETGSNEQFF
TRBV4-2 15 CASSQDLELAYEQFF
TRBV4-1 18 CASSQGLLPRHNYNEQFF
TRBV7-8 17 CASSPPEGHSSYNEQFF
TRBV27 15 CASSLGTARGETQYF
TRBV12-3/TRBV12-4 16 CASRPFGLQGWDEQFF
TRBV5-1 15 CASSLGQGRRDTQYF
TRBV4-1 14 CASSSGQNKNIQYF
TRBV12-3/TRBV12-4 14 CASSLAGQGVGQYF
TRBV28 14 CASSLDSAGDTQYF
TRBV25-1 15 CASRETDHRDTEAFF
TRBV12-3/TRBV12-4 16 CASSPGTSGVTDTQYF
TRBV5-1 14 CASSLGLVGDEQFF
TRBV3-1 16 CASTSQKLAFGTEAFF
TRBV7-2 13 CAAGWGGHNEQFF
TRBV6-1 15 CASRTSGGSTDTQYF
TRBV27 16 CASSRGTSAIYNEQFF